The 11 T cell receptor beta chains given below trace back to one sample, sequenced in a study of T cell responses to AZD1222 COVID-19 vaccine (dated by TCRdb to the early 2020s). Library method: the immunoSEQ multiplex PCR assay. TCRdb mirrors the immuneACCESS table, restricted to in-frame sequences. Some clones are absent from its copies; in checked studies, under half trace to an unresolved V gene, and the reason for the others is unknown. This sample holds under 150,000 clones; 80% to 95% were observed only once. Roughly 5% of the sample is taken by the ten largest. Per the publication, the time point label means: baseline before first vaccination. The source was peripheral blood, collected on day 0 of AZD1222 vaccination. These receptors all come from an adult in good health.

The chain couples TRBV2 to TRBJ2-5, with D possibly matching TRBD2 (6 bases). Trimming removed 7 bases at V and 6 bases at J, with 15 bases between. CDR3 length equals 13 residues. Germline CDR1 reads SNHLY; CDR2 reads FYNNEI. As DNA, the CDR3 is TGTGCCAGCACTAAAGAGGAGGGACAGACCCAGTACTTC. Amino acids: CASTKEEGQTQYF.

The J gene is TRBJ2-3, the V gene TRBV7-6; 11 nucleotides align to TRBD2. From germline, CDR1 is SGHVS and CDR2 FNYEAQ. This CDR3 is 15 amino acids long. Trimming at V came to 5 bases and at J to 5 bases, leaving 6 bases not matched to a gene. CDR3 amino acids: CASSLTSGVRDTQYF. The CDR3 bases are TGTGCCAGCAGCCTGACTAGCGGGGTGAGAGATACGCAGTATTTT.

This chain joins TRBV28 and TRBJ2-1, with 10 positions matching TRBD2. Germline CDR1 and CDR2: MDHEN and SYDVKM. The CDR3 length is 15 residues. V shed 2 bases and J 7 bases; nucleotides not matched to a gene: 5. The CDR3 protein is CASSLRPSGRNEQFF. In DNA form, the CDR3 reads TGTGCCAGCAGTTTACGCCCTAGCGGGAGAAATGAGCAGTTCTTC.

V gene TRBV28 combines with J gene TRBJ2-3; D is undetermined. The V end was cut by 3 bases, the J end by 1 base, with 8 bases between. The V gene's germline CDR1 is MDHEN and CDR2 SYDVKM. The CDR3 has 14 amino acids. CDR3 residues: CASSFLSGTDTQYF. The CDR3 DNA follows: TGTGCCAGCAGTTTTCTTTCAGGCACAGATACGCAGTATTTT.

The rearrangement joins TRBV13 to TRBJ2-5; TRBD1 agrees at 9 bases. V was clipped by 5 bases and J by 4 bases; unmatched bases: 5. The germline CDR1 and CDR2 sequences are PRHDT and FYEKMQ (reference sequence). The CDR3 has 14 residues. Here the CDR3 DNA reads TGTGCCAGCAGCCCACGGGACAGGGTAGAGACCCAGTACTTC. Protein sequence: CASSPRDRVETQYF.

V is TRBV5-1 and J is TRBJ2-1, with D tentatively TRBD2 (6 bases). Germline-derived CDR1 and CDR2 are SGHRS and YFSETQ. V shed 3 bases and J shed 0 bases, with 13 bases lying between them. This CDR3 has 16 amino acids. The CDR3 nucleotides are TGCGCCAGCAGCTCCCTGCTAGCGACCTCCTACAATGAGCAGTTCTTC. Its translation is CASSSLLATSYNEQFF.

The rearrangement links TRBV28 to TRBJ1-1; D possibly corresponds to TRBD1 (5 bases). The V end lost 2 bases, the J end lost 8 bases, and 9 bases lay between the germline ends. Germline-derived CDR1 and CDR2 are MDHEN and SYDVKM. The CDR3 totals 12 residues. CDR3 loop: CASSLAGPEAFF. The CDR3 DNA follows: TGTGCCAGCAGTTTAGCAGGGCCCGAAGCTTTCTTT.

This clone was observed once. The rearrangement uses TRBV19 and TRBJ2-2, with 11 positions matching TRBD1. The CDR3 runs 16 residues. Trimming at V came to 11 bases and at J to 4 bases, leaving 12 bases not matched to a gene. CDR1 is LNHDA and CDR2 is SQIVND in the germline V gene (reference sequence). This CDR3 reads CASTQDRGPSTGELFF. In DNA, the CDR3 is TGTGCCTCGACGCAGGACAGGGGGCCGAGCACCGGGGAGCTGTTTTTT.

This chain uses TRBV19 with TRBJ1-1; D call uncertain. Trimming took 3 bases from V and 5 from J, leaving 10 bases between them. Germline CDR1 and CDR2: LNHDA and SQIVND (reference sequence). This CDR3 region has 13 residues. Here the CDR3 reads CASSINPRTEAFF. In DNA form, the CDR3 reads TGTGCCAGTAGTATTAACCCGAGGACTGAAGCTTTCTTT.

On this clone: At the DNA level, this CDR3 is encoded by other sequences in the same sample as well. The CDR3 spells CASSQDFPGSYEQYF. The CDR3 DNA reads as TGCGCCAGCAGCCAAGATTTTCCGGGGTCCTACGAGCAGTACTTC. The chain is built from TRBV4-1 and TRBJ2-7; the D gene is possibly TRBD2 (5 bases). The CDR3 runs 15 residues. With 0 bases removed from V and 1 base from J, the gap between germline ends came to 10 bases. The germline V gene encodes CDR1 MGHRA and CDR2 YSYEKL.

The rearrangement joins TRBV28 to TRBJ1-2; D call uncertain. The germline gives CDR1 MDHEN, CDR2 SYDVKM. CDR3 length equals 14 residues. Trimming left V 3 bases short and J 5 bases short, with 13 bases between. DNA for the CDR3: TGTGCCAGCAGTTTTCAGGCCCCAACTTATGGCTACACCTTC. Translation: CASSFQAPTYGYTF.